These T cell receptor beta chains were read from a single sample in a study of blood T cells in healthy people across ages. TCRdb redid the calling of the 5' RACE reads with MiXCR, one entry per CDR3 protein. The sample has over 600,000 distinct CDR3 sequences; around 20% are singletons. Sequencing input: blood. All receptors derive from a man in his sixties or seventies in good health. Each CDR3 is given with its conserved first and last residue. A D gene is named only where the DNA matches it firmly. Some rows mark clone size as missing; the rest say once, few, many or name a class of expanded clone.

J	length	D	size	V	DNA	CDR3
TRBJ1-1	16	NA	few	TRBV18	TGTGCCAGCTCACGGGATGTAGGGCGTATGAACACTGAAGCTTTCTTT	CASSRDVGRMNTEAFF
TRBJ2-3	17	TRBD1	NA	TRBV7-3	TGTGCCAGCAGCTTAACCGGGACAGGGGGTCACACAGATACGCAGTATTTT	CASSLTGTGGHTDTQYF
TRBJ2-4	16	TRBD2	NA	TRBV7-9	TGTGCCAGCAGCCTATCGGGACTAGCGGGTGCAAACATTCAGTACTTC	CASSLSGLAGANIQYF
TRBJ2-5	15	TRBD1	many	TRBV7-9	TGTGCCAGCAGCTTAACCGGACAGGGACGAGAGACCCAGTACTTC	CASSLTGQGRETQYF
TRBJ2-7	15	TRBD2	NA	TRBV4-1	TGCGCCAGCAGCCCAGAAGGGACTACAACCTACGAGCAGTACTTC	CASSPEGTTTYEQYF
TRBJ2-5	16	NA	few	TRBV18	TGTGCCAGCTCACCAATCTGGGACTCAGGTCAAGAGACCCAGTACTTC	CASSPIWDSGQETQYF
TRBJ2-2	15	NA	NA	TRBV20-1	TGCAGTGCTAGAGATTTGGCGCAAACGGGCGGGGAGCTGTTTTTT	CSARDLAQTGGELFF
TRBJ2-1	13	NA	NA	TRBV13	TGTGCCAGCAGCTCCGATGTACGCGGTGAGCAGTTCTTC	CASSSDVRGEQFF
TRBJ2-2	12	NA	few	TRBV2	TGTGCCAGCAGTCTAACGGGCGGGGAGCTGTTTTTT	CASSLTGGELFF
TRBJ1-1	14	NA	NA	TRBV2	TGTGCCAGCAGTGAGGCATATCCGAACACTGAAGCTTTCTTT	CASSEAYPNTEAFF
TRBJ2-1	18	TRBD2	few	TRBV3-1	TGTGCCAGCAGCCAAGACGGACTAGCGGGAGGAGCCTACAATGAGCAGTTCTTC	CASSQDGLAGGAYNEQFF
TRBJ1-4	14	NA	many	TRBV28	TGTGCCAGCAGTTTAAGGGGGGGGAATGAAAAACTGTTTTTT	CASSLRGGNEKLFF
TRBJ2-7	11	NA	NA	TRBV5-6	TGTGCCAGCAGCTCGTCGCGGGAGCAGTACTTC	CASSSSREQYF
TRBJ2-7	16	TRBD2	few	TRBV28	TGTGCCAGTCCTCCGGGGGGGGAGACTGTATCCTACGAGCAGTACTTC	CASPPGGETVSYEQYF
TRBJ2-1	15	TRBD1	few	TRBV5-6	TGTGCCAGCAGCTTTCCGGGACAGGGGAATGATGAGCAGTTCTTC	CASSFPGQGNDEQFF
TRBJ2-5	16	TRBD1	NA	TRBV6-6	TGTGCCAGCACCAGACTCGGACAGGGGGGGAAAGAGACCCAGTACTTC	CASTRLGQGGKETQYF
TRBJ2-1	15	TRBD1	NA	TRBV6-2/TRBV6-3	TGTGCCAGCAGAGGACAGGCTACCTCCTACAATGAGCAGTTCTTC	CASRGQATSYNEQFF
TRBJ2-3	18	TRBD2	NA	TRBV7-9	TGTGCCAGCAGCCCCCCGGGAGCGGGGGCCTTCAGCACAGATACGCAGTATTTT	CASSPPGAGAFSTDTQYF
TRBJ2-1	16	NA	few	TRBV18	TGTGCCAGCTCAGCTGGGACCCACGGTCGGGTCAATGAGCAGTTCTTC	CASSAGTHGRVNEQFF
TRBJ2-7	16	TRBD2	NA	TRBV20-1	TGCAGTGCTAGAGATCCCCAATTAGCGGGAGTTTACGAGCAGTACTTC	CSARDPQLAGVYEQYF
TRBJ2-6	19	TRBD1	NA	TRBV10-1	TGCGCCAGCAGTGGCGCGACAGGGGGCATTTTCTCTGGGGCCAACGTCCTGACTTTC	CASSGATGGIFSGANVLTF
TRBJ2-1	17	TRBD2	few	TRBV3-1	TGTGCCAGCAGCCAGAGAAGGGAATTACTAGCGGATAATGAGCAGTTCTTC	CASSQRRELLADNEQFF
TRBJ1-4	15	NA	NA	TRBV15	TGTGCCACCAGCAGAGGACAGCCAACTAATGAAAAACTGTTTTTT	CATSRGQPTNEKLFF
TRBJ2-3	15	NA	NA	TRBV10-3	TGTGCCATCCAGGATACAGCCTCTAGCACAGATACGCAGTATTTT	CAIQDTASSTDTQYF
TRBJ2-7	14	NA	few	TRBV20-1	TGCAGTGCTAGAACCGGGGGCGCTTCAAGCGAGCAGTACTTC	CSARTGGASSEQYF
TRBJ2-2	14	TRBD1	NA	TRBV5-1	TGCGCCTGCAGCTCGGGACAGACCACCGGGGAGCTGTTTTTT	CACSSGQTTGELFF
TRBJ2-1	16	TRBD2	few	TRBV6-2/TRBV6-3	TGTGCCAGCAGTTACTCTACGGGAGGGTCCTACAATGAGCAGTTCTTC	CASSYSTGGSYNEQFF
TRBJ2-7	16	NA	NA	TRBV5-4	TGTGCCAGCAGCTTTTCCGAGCAATTTACAGCGTACGAGCAGTACTTC	CASSFSEQFTAYEQYF
TRBJ2-1	17	NA	NA	TRBV5-3	TGTGCCAGAAGCCTAACGCCTACAGGGATCTCCTACAATGAGCAGTTCTTC	CARSLTPTGISYNEQFF
TRBJ1-4	15	NA	NA	TRBV5-1	TGCGCCAGCAGCCTGGCGGGCCCGGAGGGAGAAAAACTGTTTTTT	CASSLAGPEGEKLFF
TRBJ2-7	15	TRBD1	once	TRBV9	TGTGCCAGCAGCAACGGACAGGGCTTCTCCTACGAGCAGTACTTC	CASSNGQGFSYEQYF
TRBJ2-3	13	TRBD2	many	TRBV27	TGTGCCAGCAGTCACCGACTAGCCGATACGCAGTATTTT	CASSHRLADTQYF
TRBJ2-7	15	TRBD2	many	TRBV7-3	TGTGCCAGCAGCTTAACTAGCGGGAGTGTAAACGAGCAGTACTTC	CASSLTSGSVNEQYF
TRBJ2-4	13	NA	NA	TRBV6-1	TGTGCCAGCGGAGAGGGCGTCCCCCCTAGTCAGTACTTC	CASGEGVPPSQYF
TRBJ2-5	15	NA	many	TRBV29-1	TGCAGCGTTGTTCAGGGGTTGATAGGCCAAGAGACCCAGTACTTC	CSVVQGLIGQETQYF
TRBJ1-2	13	NA	NA	TRBV12-3/TRBV12-4	TGTGCCAGCAGTGTGGACAGCTACTACGGCTACACCTTC	CASSVDSYYGYTF
TRBJ1-1	13	NA	many	TRBV7-3	TGTGCCAGCAGCATACAGGGAAACACTGAAGCTTTCTTT	CASSIQGNTEAFF
TRBJ2-5	16	NA	NA	TRBV14	TGTGCCAGCAGCCAAGACTGGGGGCGAATCCAAGAGACCCAGTACTTC	CASSQDWGRIQETQYF
TRBJ2-7	12	NA	few	TRBV9	TGTGCCAGCAGCGTAAGGGACACCGAGCAGTACTTC	CASSVRDTEQYF
TRBJ2-1	14	TRBD2	many	TRBV5-1	TGCGCCAGCAGCTTCCGTAGCGGGAGCGATGAGCAGTTCTTC	CASSFRSGSDEQFF